This entry is about one T cell receptor beta chain. The antigen is not known. The record originates from a study of blood T cells in healthy people across ages. Findings and limits, study-wide: Per million T cells, the diversity of TCR beta decreased roughly linearly as age advanced.

Germline-derived CDR1 and CDR2 are DFQATT and SNEGSKA (reference sequence). The CDR3 is made up of 16 amino acids. V lost 0 bases to trimming and J lost 2 bases, with 17 bases between them. Through a sample-barcoded 5' primer and a J-beta primer mix, a second PCR was run for about 6 to 11 cycles. TCRdb re-analysed the 5' RACE reads in MiXCR, keeping a single row per CDR3 protein. The table lists hundreds of thousands of distinct CDR3 sequences, 20% to 25% of them singletons. These data were also reused for a study on T cells of mothers and their children. As that report states: Second-round PCR products received sample barcodes and 2-4 random nucleotides from the M1S primer.

The clonotype comes from a boy under 18 in good health. Sequenced input: blood. This chain joins TRBV20-1 and TRBJ2-7; D remains unclear. The CDR3 DNA reads TGCAGTGCTAGAGATTACCTACACGAAAGGGCCTACGAGCAGTACTTC. It specifies CSARDYLHERAYEQYF.